This T cell receptor (beta chain) was identified during a study of blood T cell repertoires in COVID-19. Study-level information: The United States, Italy and Spain supplied acute and convalescent COVID-19 samples. The cDNA or gDNA used as material had been derived from T cells, B-cell-depleted T cells, or PBMCs.

Profiled with immunoSEQ multiplex PCR; TCRdb holds only in-frame clones, not every one. The sample lists 90,000 to 120,000 clones, approximately 80% occurring once. Germline V CDR1 and CDR2: SNHLY, FYNNEI. The ends were cut back, 9 bases at V and 0 bases at J, with 11 bases in the middle. The CDR3 runs 13 residues. Material: peripheral blood. The receptor was derived from a man in his 70s with acute or convalescent COVID-19. The chain joins TRBV2 to TRBJ1-1; possible D gene TRBD1, 6 bases. Here the CDR3 DNA reads TGTGCCAGGACGTGGGACATGAACACTGAAGCTTTCTTT. It encodes CARTWDMNTEAFF.